The 10 T cell receptor beta chains below were found in one sample sequenced in a study of cytomegalovirus exposure and HLA in healthy donors. PCR amplification relied on 60 Vbeta primers (plus 13 Jbeta primers). Assay used: immunoSEQ multiplex PCR; TCRdb lists only in-frame clones, some missing. The table lists some 90,000 clones, about two thirds of them singletons. The sample was PBMCs. Every receptor here comes from a man aged 55 to 70 in good health and CMV-seronegative.

The rearrangement joins TRBV6-1 to TRBJ1-2; 8 bases align to TRBD1. CDR3 size: 15 residues. J lost 4 bases, V lost 1 base, and 5 bases had no gene match. Per the germline V gene, CDR1 is MNHNS and CDR2 is SASEGT. This CDR3 is CASSEGQGAPYGYTF. CDR3 DNA sequence: TGTGCCAGCAGTGAAGGGCAGGGGGCTCCCTATGGCTACACCTTC.

This clone is a singleton in its sample. J is TRBJ2-3 and V is TRBV19; 8 nucleotides line up with TRBD1. V lost 5 bases and J lost 5; bases outside the gene matches: 6. There are 14 residues in the CDR3. Germline V gene data show CDR1 as LNHDA and CDR2 as SQIVND (reference sequence). DNA of the CDR3: TGTGCCAGTAGTTCGGACAGGGCGATAGATACGCAGTATTTT. It translates to CASSSDRAIDTQYF. Full variable domain (outside the CDR3, taken from reference TRBV19 and TRBJ2-3): DGGITQSPKYLFRKEGQNVTLSCEQNLNHDAMYWYRQDPGQGLRLIYYSQIVNDFQKGDIAEGYSVSREKKESFPLTVTSAQKNPTAFYLCASSSDRAIDTQYFGPGTRLTVL.

This chain joins TRBV18 and TRBJ2-7; 11 bases are shared with TRBD2. The CDR3 loop spans 18 amino acids. The V gene end was trimmed by 6 bases and the J gene end by 4 bases; junction bases not matched to a gene: 17. The germline CDR1 and CDR2 sequences are KGHSH and LQKENI. CDR3 DNA sequence: TGTGCCAGCTCCCGAAACCAGTTGGGACTAGCGGACCAGTACGAGCAGTACTTC. Its protein product is CASSRNQLGLADQYEQYF.

V gene TRBV5-1 combines with J gene TRBJ2-3; no firm D call. V was trimmed by 0 bases and J by 0 bases, leaving 14 bases between them. CDR1 SGHRS and CDR2 YFSETQ come from the germline V gene. The CDR3 sequence is 17 residues long. CDR3 region: CASSLEQNVMSTDTQYF. CDR3 bases: TGCGCCAGCAGCTTGGAACAGAACGTAATGAGCACAGATACGCAGTATTTT.

The chain has TRBV6-5 and TRBJ1-4, with a possible D match to TRBD1 (6 bases). CDR1 is MNHEY and CDR2 is SVGAGI in the germline V gene. The CDR3 length is 15 residues. Trimming stripped 6 bases from V and 3 bases from J, with 14 bases between. The CDR3 coding sequence is TGTGCCAGCAGGGACAGCGGGGGTCCTAATGAAAAACTGTTTTTT. As protein: CASRDSGGPNEKLFF.

The chain combines TRBV30 with TRBJ1-2, with a possible D match to TRBD1 (6 bases). V lost 0 bases, J lost 7 bases, and 12 bases lay in between. There are 13 residues in the CDR3. Germline V gene lookup returns CDR1 GTSNPN and CDR2 SVGIG (reference sequence). DNA of the CDR3: TGTGCCTGGAGTGTACAGGGATACGGTGGCTACACCTTC. Translation: CAWSVQGYGGYTF.

This sequence joins TRBV2 and TRBJ2-7; 15 bases align to TRBD2. The germline V gene has CDR1 SNHLY and CDR2 FYNNEI. The CDR3 loop spans 17 amino acids. Trimming took 10 bases from V and 5 from J; bases not matched to a gene: 15. Here the CDR3 reads CAITNPGLAGGGHEQYF. DNA for the CDR3: TGTGCCATCACAAACCCGGGACTAGCGGGAGGAGGGCACGAGCAGTACTTC. Drawing the rest from reference TRBV2 and TRBJ2-7, the complete variable domain is EPEVTQTPSHQVTQMGQEVILRCVPISNHLYFYWYRQILGQKVEFLVSFYNNEISEKSEIFDDQFSVERPDGSNFTLKIRSTKLEDSAMYFCAITNPGLAGGGHEQYFGPGTRLTVT.

This chain joins TRBV28 and TRBJ2-4, with TRBD1 matching over 9 bases. Germline V CDR1 and CDR2: MDHEN, SYDVKM. Trimming removed 4 bases from V and 7 bases from J; junction bases left unmatched: 8. The CDR3 is made up of 15 amino acids. CDR3 DNA sequence: TGTGCCAGCAGTTCCCCGGGACAGGGTTGGAACATTCAGTACTTC. Residues: CASSSPGQGWNIQYF.

To note about this clone: This likely comes from a read error, as the CDR3 has no conserved phenylalanine or tryptophan at its end. The DNA is left out, because the CDR3 cannot be placed on it with certainty; the CDR3 is given as TCRdb lists it. The V call is TRBV18, the J call TRBJ2-7; the table's D call, TRBD2, has no DNA check behind it. The CDR3 length equals 11 residues, ends included. The germline CDR1 and CDR2 sequences are KGHSH and LQKENI. This CDR3 reads CASSRGDLISM.

On this clone: Other DNA sequences of this sample code for an identical CDR3. The chain employs TRBV5-1 and TRBJ2-3; 9 nucleotides line up with TRBD1. V shed 0 bases, J shed 3 bases, and the junction held 2 bases outside the gene matches. The CDR3 covers 15 residues. CDR1 SGHRS and CDR2 YFSETQ come from the germline V gene. CDR3 residues: CASSLAGQGTDTQYF. CDR3 DNA sequence: TGCGCCAGCAGCTTGGCTGGACAGGGGACAGATACGCAGTATTTT.